This TCR beta chain came from a study of blood T cell repertoires in COVID-19. Study background: T cells, B-cell-depleted T cells, or PBMCs supplied cDNA or gDNA.

Profiling relied on immunoSEQ multiplex PCR, and the TCRdb table lists in-frame clones only, not all of them. The sample shows around 86,000 clones, over 75% of them seen only once. CDR1 SGHTA and CDR2 FQGNSA come from the germline V gene. The CDR3 loop spans 19 amino acids. The junction had 18 bases not matched to a gene; V was cut back by 4 bases and J by 2 bases. The rearrangement links TRBV7-2 to TRBJ2-7, with 9 positions matching TRBD2. This clonotype originated in a woman aged 80 or over with acute or convalescent COVID-19. What was sequenced was peripheral blood. The CDR3 sequence: CASSSLGAGGPESPYEQYF. In DNA, the CDR3 is TGTGCCAGCAGCTCCCTCGGGGCGGGAGGGCCGGAAAGTCCCTACGAGCAGTACTTC.